This T cell receptor (beta chain) was found in a study of T cell repertoires in cytomegalovirus infection. Germline loops: CDR1 SEHNR, CDR2 FQNEAQ (reference sequence). Trimming shortened V by 0 bases and J by 6 bases, and 12 bases separated the two germline ends. CDR3 length: 15 amino acids. Comment on this clonotype: Its antigen is unknown.

TCRdb re-called the reads with MiXCR, one entry per CDR3 protein. The sample records some 350,000 distinct CDR3 sequences, about 35% being singletons. This receptor was identified in a human donor in good health (CMV status not recorded). Some clones in this sample may be carry-over from other donors' samples. This chain links TRBV7-9 with TRBJ1-5; possible D gene TRBD1, 6 bases. Here the sequenced sample was cultured PBMCs, taken from culture after CMV antigen stimulation. CDR3: CASSLAAGDGQPQHF. CDR3 sequence (DNA): TGTGCCAGCAGCTTAGCGGCAGGGGACGGTCAGCCCCAGCATTTT.